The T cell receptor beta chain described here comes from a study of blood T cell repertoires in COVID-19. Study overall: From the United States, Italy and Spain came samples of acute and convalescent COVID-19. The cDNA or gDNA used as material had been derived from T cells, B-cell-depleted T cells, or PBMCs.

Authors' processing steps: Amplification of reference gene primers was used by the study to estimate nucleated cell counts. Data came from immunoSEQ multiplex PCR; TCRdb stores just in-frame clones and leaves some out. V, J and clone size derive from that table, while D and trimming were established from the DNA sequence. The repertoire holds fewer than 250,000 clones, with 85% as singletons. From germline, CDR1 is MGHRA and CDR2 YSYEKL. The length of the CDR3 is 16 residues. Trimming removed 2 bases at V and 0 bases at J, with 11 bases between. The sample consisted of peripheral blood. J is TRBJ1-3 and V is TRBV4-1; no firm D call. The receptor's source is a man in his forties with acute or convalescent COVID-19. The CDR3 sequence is CASSQSIEFSGNTIYF. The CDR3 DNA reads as TGCGCCAGCAGCCAAAGCATAGAATTCTCTGGAAACACCATATATTTT.